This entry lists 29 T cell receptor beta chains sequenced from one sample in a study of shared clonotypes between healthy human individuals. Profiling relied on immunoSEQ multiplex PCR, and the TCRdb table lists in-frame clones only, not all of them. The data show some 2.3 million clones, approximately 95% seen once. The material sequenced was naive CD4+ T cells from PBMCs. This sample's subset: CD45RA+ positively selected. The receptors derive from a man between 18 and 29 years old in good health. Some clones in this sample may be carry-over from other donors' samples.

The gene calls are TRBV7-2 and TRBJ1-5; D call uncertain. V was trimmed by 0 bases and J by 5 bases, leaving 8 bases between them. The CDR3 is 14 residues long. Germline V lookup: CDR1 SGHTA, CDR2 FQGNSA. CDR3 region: CASSLARVYQPQHF. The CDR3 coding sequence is TGTGCCAGCAGCTTAGCCCGAGTGTATCAGCCCCAGCATTTT.

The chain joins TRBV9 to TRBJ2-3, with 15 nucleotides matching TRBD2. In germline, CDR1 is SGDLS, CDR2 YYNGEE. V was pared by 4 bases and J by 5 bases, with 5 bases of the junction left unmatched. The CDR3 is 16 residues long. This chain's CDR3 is CASSPRTSGRGDTQYF. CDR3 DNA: TGTGCCAGCAGCCCGCGGACTAGCGGGAGGGGAGATACGCAGTATTTT.

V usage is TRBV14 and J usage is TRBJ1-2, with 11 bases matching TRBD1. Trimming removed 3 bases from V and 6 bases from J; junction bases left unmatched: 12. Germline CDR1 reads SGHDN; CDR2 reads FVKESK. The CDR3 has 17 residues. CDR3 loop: CASSQGQGGRRANGYTF. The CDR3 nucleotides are TGTGCCAGCAGCCAGGGACAGGGGGGGCGCCGCGCGAATGGCTACACCTTC.

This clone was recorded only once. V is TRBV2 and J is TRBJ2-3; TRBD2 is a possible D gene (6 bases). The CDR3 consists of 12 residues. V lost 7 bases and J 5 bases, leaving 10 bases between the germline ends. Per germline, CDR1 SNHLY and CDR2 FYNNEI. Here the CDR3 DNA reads TGTGCCAGCAATATTAGCGGAGATACGCAGTATTTT. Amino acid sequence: CASNISGDTQYF. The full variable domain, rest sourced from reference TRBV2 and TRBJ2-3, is EPEVTQTPSHQVTQMGQEVILRCVPISNHLYFYWYRQILGQKVEFLVSFYNNEISEKSEIFDDQFSVERPDGSNFTLKIRSTKLEDSAMYFCASNISGDTQYFGPGTRLTVL.

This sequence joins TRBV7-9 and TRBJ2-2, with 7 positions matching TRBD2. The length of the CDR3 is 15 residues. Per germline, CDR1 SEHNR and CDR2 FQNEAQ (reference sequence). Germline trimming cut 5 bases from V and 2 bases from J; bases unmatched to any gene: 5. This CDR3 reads CASSPTSRNTGELFF. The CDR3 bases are TGTGCCAGCAGCCCGACTAGCAGAAACACCGGGGAGCTGTTTTTT.

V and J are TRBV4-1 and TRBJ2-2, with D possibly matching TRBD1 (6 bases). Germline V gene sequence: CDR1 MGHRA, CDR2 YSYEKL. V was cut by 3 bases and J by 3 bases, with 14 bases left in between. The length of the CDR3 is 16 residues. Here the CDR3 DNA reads TGCGCCAGCAGCCAGGGTTTGCAGGGGTACACCGGGGAGCTGTTTTTT. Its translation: CASSQGLQGYTGELFF.

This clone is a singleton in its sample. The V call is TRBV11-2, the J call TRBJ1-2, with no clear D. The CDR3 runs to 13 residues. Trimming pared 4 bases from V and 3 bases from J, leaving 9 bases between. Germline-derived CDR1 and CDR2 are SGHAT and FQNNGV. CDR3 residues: CASSSSTYYGYTF. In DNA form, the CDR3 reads TGTGCCAGCAGCTCCTCCACGTACTATGGCTACACCTTC.

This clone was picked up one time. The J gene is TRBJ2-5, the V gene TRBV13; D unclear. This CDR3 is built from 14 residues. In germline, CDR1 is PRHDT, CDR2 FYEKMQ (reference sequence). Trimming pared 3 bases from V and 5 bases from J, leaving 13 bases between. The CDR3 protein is CASSFRVFGETQYF. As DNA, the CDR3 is TGTGCCAGCAGCTTTAGGGTCTTTGGGGAGACCCAGTACTTC.

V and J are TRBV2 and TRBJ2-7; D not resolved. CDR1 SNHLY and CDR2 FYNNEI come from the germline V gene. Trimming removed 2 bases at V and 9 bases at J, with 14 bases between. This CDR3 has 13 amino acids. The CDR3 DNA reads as TGTGCCAGCAGTGAACAGGTACCTACGAGGCAGTACTTC. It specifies CASSEQVPTRQYF.

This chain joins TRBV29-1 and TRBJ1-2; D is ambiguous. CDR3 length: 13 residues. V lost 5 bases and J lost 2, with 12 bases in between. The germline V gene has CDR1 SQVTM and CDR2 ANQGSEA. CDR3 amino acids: CSVRVTLNYGYTF. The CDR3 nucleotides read TGCAGCGTTCGGGTGACTCTAAACTATGGCTACACCTTC.

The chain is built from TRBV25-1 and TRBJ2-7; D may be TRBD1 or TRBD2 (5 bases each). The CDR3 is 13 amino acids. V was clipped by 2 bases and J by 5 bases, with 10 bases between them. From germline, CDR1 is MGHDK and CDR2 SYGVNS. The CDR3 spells CASSEGWGHEQYF. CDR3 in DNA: TGTGCCAGCAGTGAAGGATGGGGACACGAGCAGTACTTC.

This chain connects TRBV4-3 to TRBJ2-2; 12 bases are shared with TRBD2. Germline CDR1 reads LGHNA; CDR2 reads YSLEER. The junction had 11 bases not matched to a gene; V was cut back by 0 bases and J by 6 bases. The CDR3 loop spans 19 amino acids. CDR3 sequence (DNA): TGCGCCAGCAGCCAAGATTTAGTAAGGGCTAGCGGGAGGGCCGGGGAGCTGTTTTTT. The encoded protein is CASSQDLVRASGRAGELFF.

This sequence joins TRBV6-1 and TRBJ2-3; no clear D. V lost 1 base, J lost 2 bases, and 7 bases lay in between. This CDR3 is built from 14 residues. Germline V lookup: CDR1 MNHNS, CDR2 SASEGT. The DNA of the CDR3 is TGTGCCAGCAGTGAAGGGTGGATCACAGATACGCAGTATTTT. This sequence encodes CASSEGWITDTQYF.

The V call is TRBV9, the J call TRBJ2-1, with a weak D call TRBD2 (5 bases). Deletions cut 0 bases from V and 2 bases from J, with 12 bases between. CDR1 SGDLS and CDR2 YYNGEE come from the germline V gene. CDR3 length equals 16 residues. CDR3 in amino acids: CASSVGRNPTYNEQFF. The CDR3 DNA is TGTGCCAGCAGCGTAGGGAGGAATCCAACCTACAATGAGCAGTTCTTC.

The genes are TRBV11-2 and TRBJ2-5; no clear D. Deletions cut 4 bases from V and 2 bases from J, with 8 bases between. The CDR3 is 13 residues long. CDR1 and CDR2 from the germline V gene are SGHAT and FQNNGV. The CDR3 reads CASSYRTQETQYF. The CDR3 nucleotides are TGTGCCAGCAGCTATCGGACGCAAGAGACCCAGTACTTC.

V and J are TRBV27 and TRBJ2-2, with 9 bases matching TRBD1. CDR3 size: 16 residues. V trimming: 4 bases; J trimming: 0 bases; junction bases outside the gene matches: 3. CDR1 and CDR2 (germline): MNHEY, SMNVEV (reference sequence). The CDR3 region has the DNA TGTGCCAGCAGTTCTAGGACAGGGGCGAACACCGGGGAGCTGTTTTTT. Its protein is CASSSRTGANTGELFF.

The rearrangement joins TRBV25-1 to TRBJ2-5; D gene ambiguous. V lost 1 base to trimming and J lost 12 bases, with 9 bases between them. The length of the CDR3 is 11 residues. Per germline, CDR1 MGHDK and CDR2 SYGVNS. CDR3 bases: TGTGCCAGCAGTGAATTTGCTGGGAAGTACTTC. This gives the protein CASSEFAGKYF.

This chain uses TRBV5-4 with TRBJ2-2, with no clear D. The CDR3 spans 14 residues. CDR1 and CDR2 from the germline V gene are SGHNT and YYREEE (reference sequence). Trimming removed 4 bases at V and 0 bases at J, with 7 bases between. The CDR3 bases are TGTGCCAGCAGCGTGACCACGAACACCGGGGAGCTGTTTTTT. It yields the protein CASSVTTNTGELFF.

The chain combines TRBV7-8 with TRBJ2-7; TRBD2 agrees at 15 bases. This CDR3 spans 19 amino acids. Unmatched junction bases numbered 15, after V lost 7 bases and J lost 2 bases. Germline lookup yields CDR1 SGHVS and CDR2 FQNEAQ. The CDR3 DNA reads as TGTGCCAGCACGGCCCCTCGGACTAGCGGGAGGGCCCGCCCCTACGAGCAGTACTTC. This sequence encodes CASTAPRTSGRARPYEQYF.

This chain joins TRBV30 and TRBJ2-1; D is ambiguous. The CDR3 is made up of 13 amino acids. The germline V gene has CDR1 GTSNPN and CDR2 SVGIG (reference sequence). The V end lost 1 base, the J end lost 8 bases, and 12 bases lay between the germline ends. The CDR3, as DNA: TGTGCCTGGAGTGGCAGCAAGTGGGATGAGCAGTTCTTC. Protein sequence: CAWSGSKWDEQFF.

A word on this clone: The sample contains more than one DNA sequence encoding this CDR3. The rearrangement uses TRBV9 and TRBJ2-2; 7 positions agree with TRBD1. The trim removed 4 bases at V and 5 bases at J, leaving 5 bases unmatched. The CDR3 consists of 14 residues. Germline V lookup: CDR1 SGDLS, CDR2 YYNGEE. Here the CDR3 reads CASSPRTGTGELFF. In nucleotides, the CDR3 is TGTGCCAGCAGCCCAAGGACAGGAACCGGGGAGCTGTTTTTT.

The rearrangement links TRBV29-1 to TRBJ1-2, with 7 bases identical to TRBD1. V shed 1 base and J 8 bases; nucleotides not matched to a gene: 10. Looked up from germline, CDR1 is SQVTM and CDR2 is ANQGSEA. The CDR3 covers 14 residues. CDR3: CSVEVRWGTEGYTF. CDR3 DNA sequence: TGCAGCGTTGAAGTCAGGTGGGGGACAGAAGGCTACACCTTC.

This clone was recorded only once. Here the CDR3 DNA reads TGTGCCAGCAGCCAAAGGACCCCTGGGGGCACTGAAGCTTTCTTT. It specifies CASSQRTPGGTEAFF. The rearrangement links TRBV16 to TRBJ1-1, with D possibly TRBD1 on 5 matching bases. V was cut by 2 bases and J by 4 bases, with 14 bases left in between. CDR3 length equals 15 residues. In germline, CDR1 is KGHSY, CDR2 FQNENV.

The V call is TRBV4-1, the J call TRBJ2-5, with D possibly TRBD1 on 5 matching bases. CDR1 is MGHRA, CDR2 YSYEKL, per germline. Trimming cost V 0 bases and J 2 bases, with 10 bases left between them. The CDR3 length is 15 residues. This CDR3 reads CASSQEARAQETQYF. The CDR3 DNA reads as TGCGCCAGCAGCCAAGAGGCCAGGGCGCAAGAGACCCAGTACTTC.

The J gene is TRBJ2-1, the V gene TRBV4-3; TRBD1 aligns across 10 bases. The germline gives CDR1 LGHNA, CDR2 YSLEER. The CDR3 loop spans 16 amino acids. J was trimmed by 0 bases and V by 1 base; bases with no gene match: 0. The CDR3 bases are TGCGCCAGCAGCCAAGGGACAGGGGGCTCCTACAATGAGCAGTTCTTC. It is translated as CASSQGTGGSYNEQFF.

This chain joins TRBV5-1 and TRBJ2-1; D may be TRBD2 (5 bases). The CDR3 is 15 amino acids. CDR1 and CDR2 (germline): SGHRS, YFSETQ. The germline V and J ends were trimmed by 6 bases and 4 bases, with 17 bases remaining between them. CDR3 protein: CASTLLAMGYNEQFF. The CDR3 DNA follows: TGCGCCAGCACCCTTCTAGCAATGGGGTACAATGAGCAGTTCTTC.

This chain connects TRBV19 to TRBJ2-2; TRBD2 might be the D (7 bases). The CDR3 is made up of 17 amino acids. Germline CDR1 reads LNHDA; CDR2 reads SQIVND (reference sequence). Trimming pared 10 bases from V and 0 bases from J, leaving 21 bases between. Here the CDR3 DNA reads TGTGCCACCCCGAGGGGGGGGGACTACGCGAACACCGGGGAGCTGTTTTTT. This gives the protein CATPRGGDYANTGELFF.

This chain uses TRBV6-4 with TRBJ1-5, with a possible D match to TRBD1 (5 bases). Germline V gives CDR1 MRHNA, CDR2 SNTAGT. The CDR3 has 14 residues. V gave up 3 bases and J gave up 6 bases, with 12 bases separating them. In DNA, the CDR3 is TGTGCCAGCAGTGAAGGCCTAGGGGTTCAGCCCCAGCATTTT. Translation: CASSEGLGVQPQHF.

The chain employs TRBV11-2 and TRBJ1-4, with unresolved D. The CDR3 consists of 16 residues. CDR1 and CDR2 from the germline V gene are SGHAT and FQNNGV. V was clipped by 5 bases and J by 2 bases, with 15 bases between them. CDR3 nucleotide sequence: TGTGCCAGCAGCCAAATGCGGGGATCGACTAATGAAAAACTGTTTTTT. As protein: CASSQMRGSTNEKLFF.